Listed below are T cell receptor beta chains from one sample, sequenced in a study of response to subunit inactivated influenza vaccine. TCRdb reanalysed the RT-PCR reads using MiXCR and keeps one entry per CDR3 protein. Of around 480,000 distinct CDR3 sequences detected, around 9.9% appear once; the ten largest clones hold about an eighth. Here the sequenced sample was PBMCs from blood, taken about 40 days after vaccination. These receptors came from a man aged 45-60 years who received an inactivated influenza vaccine. CDR3s include the opening cysteine and the closing phenylalanine or tryptophan. Each record gives: CDR3 length, V gene, CDR3 protein.

CDR3 length: 15
V gene: TRBV12-3/TRBV12-4
CDR3 protein: CASSPSGWGKETQYF

CDR3 length: 14
V gene: TRBV5-1
CDR3 protein: CASSLARFGYEQYF

CDR3 length: 16
V gene: TRBV5-5
CDR3 protein: CASRRSLAGVGETQYF

CDR3 length: 12
V gene: TRBV7-6
CDR3 protein: CASLNLGAEAFF

CDR3 length: 13
V gene: TRBV20-1
CDR3 protein: CSARGSSGNTIYF

CDR3 length: 18
V gene: TRBV11-2
CDR3 protein: CASISWAGGGLLTDTQYF

CDR3 length: 13
V gene: TRBV11-2
CDR3 protein: CASSLVLTDTQYF

CDR3 length: 15
V gene: TRBV7-9
CDR3 protein: CASSFLSGSGNEQFF

CDR3 length: 16
V gene: TRBV29-1
CDR3 protein: CSVGGTSGAVTGELFF

CDR3 length: 15
V gene: TRBV29-1
CDR3 protein: CSGQDRSQGTGELFF

CDR3 length: 14
V gene: TRBV6-5
CDR3 protein: CASSYTIGDYGYTF

CDR3 length: 14
V gene: TRBV5-1
CDR3 protein: CASSLQRGGNEQFF

CDR3 length: 16
V gene: TRBV20-1
CDR3 protein: CSARAPGLAGDAEQYF

CDR3 length: 13
V gene: TRBV11-2
CDR3 protein: CASSLGDLYEQYF

CDR3 length: 17
V gene: TRBV3-1
CDR3 protein: CASSPRSIAGIGETQYF

CDR3 length: 14
V gene: TRBV5-1
CDR3 protein: CASSLDLIGNTIYF

CDR3 length: 14
V gene: TRBV5-1
CDR3 protein: CASSLTGGGKGYTF

CDR3 length: 15
V gene: TRBV5-1
CDR3 protein: CASSEDFTNTGELFF

CDR3 length: 15
V gene: TRBV28
CDR3 protein: CASSPQSGNTGELFF

CDR3 length: 15
V gene: TRBV5-1
CDR3 protein: CASSMRTGHQETQYF

CDR3 length: 16
V gene: TRBV5-1
CDR3 protein: CASRNDPGAITDTQYF

CDR3 length: 15
V gene: TRBV12-3/TRBV12-4
CDR3 protein: CASRNEEGGPYEQYF

CDR3 length: 12
V gene: TRBV6-1
CDR3 protein: CASAGTTYGYTF

CDR3 length: 12
V gene: TRBV29-1
CDR3 protein: CSATGGEETQYF

CDR3 length: 15
V gene: TRBV5-1
CDR3 protein: CASSPLGAYQETQYF

CDR3 length: 15
V gene: TRBV27
CDR3 protein: CTSSFPLPTPRGAFF

CDR3 length: 22
V gene: TRBV28
CDR3 protein: CASSSSLTGTRNILSSDNEQFF

CDR3 length: 15
V gene: TRBV7-2
CDR3 protein: CASSRTGIAKNIQYF

CDR3 length: 15
V gene: TRBV12-3/TRBV12-4
CDR3 protein: CASSGDRYSNQPQHF

CDR3 length: 19
V gene: TRBV3-1
CDR3 protein: CASSPRVAGGALITGELFF

CDR3 length: 14
V gene: TRBV30
CDR3 protein: CAWSFGGVTDTQYF

CDR3 length: 11
V gene: TRBV20-1
CDR3 protein: CSARWGNEQFF

CDR3 length: 16
V gene: TRBV20-1
CDR3 protein: CSARELAGGPIDTQYF

CDR3 length: 13
V gene: TRBV7-6
CDR3 protein: CASSLEQGTEAFF

CDR3 length: 16
V gene: TRBV12-3/TRBV12-4
CDR3 protein: CASSLRGASGANVLTF

CDR3 length: 13
V gene: TRBV6-1
CDR3 protein: CASSRFVGSEAFF